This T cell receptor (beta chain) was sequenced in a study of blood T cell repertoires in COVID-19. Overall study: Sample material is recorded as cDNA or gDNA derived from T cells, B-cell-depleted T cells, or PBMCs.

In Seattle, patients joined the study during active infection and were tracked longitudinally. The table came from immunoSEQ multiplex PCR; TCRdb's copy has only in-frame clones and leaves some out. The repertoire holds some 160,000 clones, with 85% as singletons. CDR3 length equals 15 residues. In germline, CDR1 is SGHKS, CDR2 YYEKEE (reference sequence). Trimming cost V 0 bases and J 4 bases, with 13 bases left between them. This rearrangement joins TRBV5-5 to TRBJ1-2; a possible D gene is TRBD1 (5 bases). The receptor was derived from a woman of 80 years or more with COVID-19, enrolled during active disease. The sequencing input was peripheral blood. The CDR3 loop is CASSLAQQGAYGYTF. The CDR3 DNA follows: TGTGCCAGCAGCTTGGCCCAGCAGGGTGCCTATGGCTACACCTTC.